This TCR beta chain was retrieved from a study of shared clonotypes between healthy human individuals. Study-level results: Represented genetic and exposure-history diversity was restricted by having few donors.

In the case of this clone: No antigen is known for it.

Using immunoSEQ multiplex PCR, the repertoire was profiled, and TCRdb retains in-frame clones only, with some absent. The top ten clones hold over 20% of a sample with some 100,000 clones, around 65% of them seen once. V shed 5 bases, J shed 15 bases, and the junction held 16 bases outside the gene matches. There are 14 residues in the CDR3. The germline V gene has CDR1 MNHEY and CDR2 SMNVEV (reference sequence). This chain uses TRBV27 with TRBJ2-3; the match to TRBD2 covers 8 bases. This TCR was sampled from a woman younger than 45 in good health. What was sequenced was memory CD8+ T cells sorted from blood. The sample's subset: CD45RO+ cells pooled with CCR7-negative TemRA cells. Here the CDR3 DNA reads TGTGCCAGCAGTCCCCACGGCTACCGGGAGGGAGAATATTTT. Protein: CASSPHGYREGEYF.